This T cell receptor beta chain was profiled in a study of cytomegalovirus exposure and HLA in healthy donors. Study findings and constraints: Specific recognition of CMV antigens was confirmed in vitro for a few chains (all CMV-associated). Cytomegalovirus status, reportedly, was diagnosed with high specificity and sensitivity by the classifier. Investigators reported 150 to 200 TCR beta chains as tied to cytomegalovirus.

Sequencing was performed with immunoSEQ multiplex PCR; in TCRdb, only in-frame clones are kept and a portion is missing. The repertoire includes 300,000 to 350,000 clones, around 90% of them detected once, and around 0.88% sits in the top ten. Germline values: CDR1 LNHDA, CDR2 SQIVND (reference sequence). After removal of 5 bases from V and 7 bases from J, the junction contained 6 bases not matched to a gene. The CDR3 contains 15 residues. A word on this clone: The antigen remains undetermined.

The donors were part of the validation cohort, which consisted of under 150 subjects and was separate from the first cohort of 666 subjects. The receptor was isolated from a young man in good health and CMV-seronegative. The chain couples TRBV19 to TRBJ1-6, with 9 bases aligning to TRBD1. What was sequenced was PBMCs. The CDR3 loop is CASSPTDRGNSPLHF. The DNA for the CDR3 is TGTGCCAGTAGTCCGACGGACAGGGGAAATTCACCCCTCCACTTT. Filled out from reference TRBV19 and TRBJ1-6, the complete variable domain reads DGGITQSPKYLFRKEGQNVTLSCEQNLNHDAMYWYRQDPGQGLRLIYYSQIVNDFQKGDIAEGYSVSREKKESFPLTVTSAQKNPTAFYLCASSPTDRGNSPLHFGNGTRLTVT.